This T cell receptor (beta chain) was recorded in a study of monozygotic twins with inflammatory bowel disease. Whole-study findings and limits: Whether twins were concordant or discordant made no difference to repertoire similarity, possibly from limited power.

The template was total RNA from whole blood, with no T cell sorting. Starting material for each TCR library was around 3.5 ug of total RNA. From the 5' RACE reads, TCRdb lists one entry per CDR3 protein and no DNA. The sample holds about 380,000 distinct CDR3 sequences. The CDR3 consists of 12 residues. Germline V gene sequence: CDR1 DFQATT, CDR2 SNEGSKA (reference sequence). In regard to this clonotype: Antigen: not known.

The receptor was isolated from a human donor with ulcerative colitis or Crohn's disease, or a healthy co-twin of an affected twin (not recorded which). V and J are TRBV20-1 and TRBJ1-3. The sample taken for sequencing was blood. Here the CDR3 reads CSAVSSGNTIYF.